The 32 T cell receptor beta chains reported below all come from one sample, sequenced in a study of cytomegalovirus exposure and HLA in healthy donors. In the PCR, 60 Vbeta and 13 Jbeta primers were used. Generated by immunoSEQ multiplex PCR, the TCRdb table keeps only in-frame clones and is missing some. In the table there are about 130,000 clones, roughly 80% of which are singletons. Sample: PBMCs. All receptors come from a boy aged 5-17 years in good health and CMV-seronegative.

The chain uses TRBV28 and TRBJ1-2, with 12 nucleotides matching TRBD1. Trimming removed 4 bases from V and 2 bases from J; junction bases left unmatched: 8. CDR1 is MDHEN and CDR2 is SYDVKM in the germline V gene. This CDR3 spans 17 amino acids. The CDR3: CASSSAGTGGENYGYTF. Written as DNA, the CDR3 is TGTGCCAGCAGTTCCGCTGGGACAGGGGGCGAAAACTATGGCTACACCTTC.

This clone was seen once. The chain uses TRBV7-9 and TRBJ1-2; 10 bases are a match to TRBD1. V was pared by 5 bases and J by 3 bases, with 3 bases of the junction left unmatched. Germline V gives CDR1 SEHNR, CDR2 FQNEAQ (reference sequence). There are 14 residues in the CDR3. CDR3 sequence (DNA): TGTGCCAGCAGCCCTGGGACAGGGGACTATGGCTACACCTTC. Amino acid sequence: CASSPGTGDYGYTF.

In this sample, this clone turned up once. This rearrangement joins TRBV7-2 to TRBJ2-1; no clear D. Trimming shortened V by 0 bases and J by 6 bases, and 6 bases separated the two germline ends. CDR1 and CDR2 (germline): SGHTA, FQGNSA. The CDR3 is 13 residues long. CDR3 sequence reads: CASSLARSNEQFF. The CDR3 bases are TGTGCCAGCAGCTTAGCGCGATCCAATGAGCAGTTCTTC.

J is TRBJ2-5 and V is TRBV27; 12 bases fit TRBD2. Germline assignment: CDR1 MNHEY and CDR2 SMNVEV (reference sequence). The ends lost 6 bases at V and 7 bases at J; junction bases unmatched: 6. This CDR3 has 14 amino acids. The CDR3 DNA follows: TGTGCCAGCAGACTAGCGGGAGGCAGCGGGACCCAGTACTTC. Amino acid sequence: CASRLAGGSGTQYF.

The chain combines TRBV6-1 with TRBJ1-2; D unresolved. The CDR3 covers 12 residues. Germline V CDR1 and CDR2: MNHNS, SASEGT. Between the trimmed V and J ends, which lost 11 bases and 4 bases, there was a span of 14 bases. In DNA form, the CDR3 reads TGTGCCGGAGGATCAATCGTCTATGGCTACACCTTC. Translating gives CAGGSIVYGYTF.

This rearrangement joins TRBV30 to TRBJ2-1, with a tentative D call TRBD2 (6 bases). Trimming shortened V by 0 bases and J by 13 bases, and 13 bases separated the two germline ends. The germline V gene encodes CDR1 GTSNPN and CDR2 SVGIG (reference sequence). The CDR3 consists of 12 residues. The CDR3, as DNA: TGTGCCTGGAGTGTATCGGGGGTCGGTCAGTTCTTC. It yields the protein CAWSVSGVGQFF. Supplemented by reference TRBV30 and TRBJ2-1, the full variable domain reads SQTIHQWPATLVQPVGSPLSLECTVEGTSNPNLYWYRQAAGRGLQLLFYSVGIGQISSEVPQNLSASRPQDRQFILSSKKLLLSDSGFYLCAWSVSGVGQFFGPGTRLTVL.

Turning to this clone: Because the CDR3's place on the DNA is in doubt, the DNA is left out and the CDR3 is given as listed by TCRdb. The chain joins TRBV5-1 to TRBJ1-1; TRBD1, the D gene given by the table, was not confirmed from the DNA. In germline, CDR1 is SGHRS, CDR2 YFSETQ. From its first to its last residue, the CDR3 has 16 amino acids. The chain's CDR3 is CASSFGPGQGLVGAFF.

This clone was seen a few times. The rearrangement links TRBV19 to TRBJ2-1; a possible D gene is TRBD2 (6 bases). Germline CDR1 reads LNHDA; CDR2 reads SQIVND (reference sequence). CDR3 length: 16 residues. Trimming shortened V by 0 bases and J by 4 bases, and 13 bases separated the two germline ends. The CDR3 loop reads CASSIEWASAYNEQFF. DNA of the CDR3: TGTGCCAGTAGTATAGAATGGGCTAGCGCGTACAATGAGCAGTTCTTC. The whole variable domain, remainder taken from reference TRBV19 and TRBJ2-1, is DGGITQSPKYLFRKEGQNVTLSCEQNLNHDAMYWYRQDPGQGLRLIYYSQIVNDFQKGDIAEGYSVSREKKESFPLTVTSAQKNPTAFYLCASSIEWASAYNEQFFGPGTRLTVL.

This clone occurred once. The chain couples TRBV11-2 to TRBJ1-1, with a tentative D call TRBD1 (5 bases). The CDR3 has 13 amino acids. CDR1 is SGHAT and CDR2 is FQNNGV in the germline V gene. V gave up 3 bases and J gave up 3 bases, with 8 bases separating them. The CDR3 DNA sequence: TGTGCCAGCAGCTTTTCCAGGGACACTGAAGCTTTCTTT. Translating it yields CASSFSRDTEAFF.

This chain uses TRBV11-2 with TRBJ2-5; a possible D gene is TRBD2 (5 bases). The V gene's germline CDR1 is SGHAT and CDR2 FQNNGV. Trimming shortened V by 5 bases and J by 4 bases, and 20 bases separated the two germline ends. This CDR3 is built from 16 residues. This CDR3 reads CASSEGPAGGPETQYF. In DNA, the CDR3 is TGTGCCAGCAGCGAGGGCCCCGCCGGTGGCCCAGAGACCCAGTACTTC.

The J gene is TRBJ2-5, the V gene TRBV5-6; no clear D. CDR3 length equals 14 residues. Trimming removed 2 bases from V and 5 bases from J, with 13 bases in between. The germline V gene encodes CDR1 SGHDT and CDR2 YYEEEE. The CDR3 bases are TGTGCCAGCAGCTTCCTAGAGATTATGGAGACCCAGTACTTC. Amino acid sequence: CASSFLEIMETQYF.

The V and J genes are TRBV6-1 and TRBJ1-1, with D possibly TRBD1 on 6 matching bases. Trimming took 6 bases from V and 4 from J, leaving 15 bases between them. Germline V lookup: CDR1 MNHNS, CDR2 SASEGT. The CDR3 extends over 14 amino acids. CDR3: CASRLTGIGTEAFF. The CDR3 DNA follows: TGTGCCAGCAGACTCACAGGGATAGGCACTGAAGCTTTCTTT.

The rearrangement joins TRBV9 to TRBJ2-5, with 10 positions matching TRBD2. V trimming: 3 bases; J trimming: 3 bases; junction bases outside the gene matches: 5. The CDR3 covers 15 residues. Germline V gene sequence: CDR1 SGDLS, CDR2 YYNGEE. CDR3 loop: CASSAGLAVKETQYF. CDR3 bases: TGTGCCAGCAGCGCCGGACTAGCGGTGAAAGAGACCCAGTACTTC.

This clone has just one count. The chain employs TRBV6-5 and TRBJ2-3; 11 bases fit TRBD2. Looked up from germline, CDR1 is MNHEY and CDR2 is SVGAGI. The CDR3 length is 15 residues. V dropped 0 bases and J dropped 6; count of bases not matched to a gene: 2. The CDR3 reads CASSYSTSGVDTQYF. The CDR3 coding sequence is TGTGCCAGCAGTTACTCGACTAGCGGGGTGGATACGCAGTATTTT.

The V gene is TRBV5-1, the J gene TRBJ2-3, with TRBD2 matching over 7 bases. Germline V gene sequence: CDR1 SGHRS, CDR2 YFSETQ. CDR3 length: 16 amino acids. The V and J ends lost 0 bases and 1 base, in that order; junction bases with no gene match: 5. The CDR3 DNA sequence: TGCGCCAGCAGCTTGGGCGGGGGAGTAGGCACAGATACGCAGTATTTT. It codes for CASSLGGGVGTDTQYF. The full variable domain, completed using reference TRBV5-1 and TRBJ2-3, is KAGVTQTPRYLIKTRGQQVTLSCSPISGHRSVSWYQQTPGQGLQFLFEYFSETQRNKGNFPGRFSGRQFSNSRSEMNVSTLELGDSALYLCASSLGGGVGTDTQYFGPGTRLTVL.

The chain links TRBV5-4 to TRBJ2-2; the D gene is possibly TRBD1 (6 bases). The V gene lost 3 bases and the J gene lost 4 bases, with 22 bases spanning the gap. The CDR3 is 18 amino acids. CDR1 and CDR2 (germline): SGHNT, YYREEE (reference sequence). The CDR3 coding sequence is TGTGCCAGCAGCTCGCCGGGACAAAGGAGGTCTACCACCGGGGAGCTGTTTTTT. Encoded protein: CASSSPGQRRSTTGELFF.

In its sample, this clone was seen once. J is TRBJ2-4 and V is TRBV7-2; 9 bases are a match to TRBD1. CDR3 size: 17 residues. Trimming cost V 4 bases and J 6 bases; bases outside gene matches: 13. The V gene's germline CDR1 is SGHTA and CDR2 FQGNSA. CDR3 protein: CASSYSSGTGFTNIQYF. CDR3 DNA sequence: TGTGCCAGCAGCTATTCCAGCGGGACAGGGTTTACAAACATTCAGTACTTC.

The genes are TRBV5-5 and TRBJ2-7, with TRBD2 matching over 14 bases. V dropped 0 bases and J dropped 4; count of bases not matched to a gene: 0. The germline V gene encodes CDR1 SGHKS and CDR2 YYEKEE (reference sequence). This CDR3 has 15 residues. CDR3 region: CASSLGLAGGYEQYF. The CDR3 nucleotides read TGTGCCAGCAGCTTGGGACTAGCGGGAGGGTACGAGCAGTACTTC.

This clone was seen once. This chain links TRBV7-9 with TRBJ1-1, with D perhaps TRBD1 (5 bases). Per germline, CDR1 SEHNR and CDR2 FQNEAQ (reference sequence). V lost 7 bases, J lost 3 bases, and 21 bases lay in between. This CDR3 comprises 16 residues. In nucleotides, the CDR3 is TGTGCCAGCACCCCCCCTGGCAGGGTCCAGGACACTGAAGCTTTCTTT. It encodes CASTPPGRVQDTEAFF.

The chain carries TRBV9 and TRBJ2-7, with a weak D call TRBD2 (5 bases). The CDR3 has 12 amino acids. V was trimmed by 7 bases and J by 2 bases, leaving 10 bases between them. Looked up from germline, CDR1 is SGDLS and CDR2 is YYNGEE. The CDR3 sequence is CASAGDPYEQYF. The CDR3 bases are TGTGCCAGCGCCGGGGATCCCTACGAGCAGTACTTC.

The V gene is TRBV27, the J gene TRBJ2-7, with D perhaps matching TRBD2 (5 bases). Germline V gives CDR1 MNHEY, CDR2 SMNVEV (reference sequence). V lost 5 bases, J lost 4 bases, and 15 bases lay in between. This CDR3 region has 14 residues. CDR3 nucleotides: TGTGCCAGCAGTCCCCGGACTCGTATATACGAGCAGTACTTC. It codes for CASSPRTRIYEQYF.

This rearrangement joins TRBV6-5 to TRBJ2-4, with TRBD2 matching 9 bases. Germline V gene sequence: CDR1 MNHEY, CDR2 SVGAGI. CDR3 length equals 15 residues. V lost 2 bases to trimming and J lost 4 bases; unmatched junction nucleotides: 3. The CDR3: CASSYAGGPKNIQYF. The DNA for the CDR3 is TGTGCCAGCAGTTACGCGGGAGGGCCTAAAAACATTCAGTACTTC.

The CDR3 sequence: CASSLGALYEQYF. In DNA form, the CDR3 reads TGTGCCAGCAGCTTAGGGGCCTTATACGAGCAGTACTTC. V usage is TRBV7-8 and J usage is TRBJ2-7; the D is unclear. Germline V gene data show CDR1 as SGHVS and CDR2 as FQNEAQ. Trimming shortened V by 1 base and J by 4 bases, and 8 bases separated the two germline ends. The CDR3 length is 13 residues.

The gene calls are TRBV30 and TRBJ2-7, with 8 bases that match TRBD1. The J segment lost 2 bases and the V segment lost 4 bases, leaving 4 bases of the junction unmatched. Germline CDR1 and CDR2: GTSNPN and SVGIG (reference sequence). This CDR3 contains 13 residues. Here the CDR3 reads CAWNRQGTYEQYF. In DNA form, the CDR3 reads TGTGCCTGGAACCGACAGGGGACCTACGAGCAGTACTTC.

The chain employs TRBV19 and TRBJ1-5, with a weak D call TRBD1 (5 bases). Germline values: CDR1 LNHDA, CDR2 SQIVND (reference sequence). Trimming took off 6 bases at V and 0 bases at J, with 12 bases between the two ends. This CDR3 comprises 15 residues. CDR3 DNA: TGTGCCAGTAGGACAGATTCAAATAGCAATCAGCCCCAGCATTTT. Its protein product is CASRTDSNSNQPQHF.

In its sample, this clone was seen once. The rearrangement joins TRBV5-5 to TRBJ2-3; 7 positions match TRBD2. Germline loops: CDR1 SGHKS, CDR2 YYEKEE (reference sequence). Trimming cost V 5 bases and J 1 base; bases outside gene matches: 1. This CDR3 is built from 13 residues. CDR3 DNA: TGTGCCAGCAGGGCGGGGGGCACAGATACGCAGTATTTT. Protein product: CASRAGGTDTQYF.

CDR3 protein: CAISESGGSYEQYF. Here the CDR3 DNA reads TGTGCCATCAGTGAATCAGGGGGAAGCTACGAGCAGTACTTC. This chain connects TRBV10-3 to TRBJ2-5, with 7 bases that match TRBD1. The J call may be mistaken, given a closer DNA end match to TRBJ2-7. Germline values: CDR1 ENHRY, CDR2 SYGVKD. The CDR3 runs 14 residues.

V is TRBV6-1 and J is TRBJ2-5, with 7 positions matching TRBD1. CDR3 length: 11 amino acids. Trimming at V came to 4 bases and at J to 11 bases, leaving 4 bases not matched to a gene. Germline V gene sequence: CDR1 MNHNS, CDR2 SASEGT. As DNA, the CDR3 is TGTGCCAGCAGTGGGGGGACAGAGCAGTACTTC. Its protein product is CASSGGTEQYF.

The CDR3 spells CATSRRTSRQETQYF. In DNA form, the CDR3 reads TGTGCCACCAGCCGACGGACTAGCAGGCAAGAGACCCAGTACTTC. The chain joins TRBV15 to TRBJ2-5; TRBD2 agrees at 8 bases. The CDR3 runs 15 residues. CDR1 and CDR2 from the germline V gene are LNHNV and YYDKDF (reference sequence). Germline trimming cut 5 bases from V and 2 bases from J; bases unmatched to any gene: 7.

The rearrangement links TRBV13 to TRBJ2-2, with D uncertain. Germline V gene lookup returns CDR1 PRHDT and CDR2 FYEKMQ (reference sequence). The CDR3 is 16 residues long. V lost 5 bases and J lost 0, with 13 bases in between. The CDR3 loop is CASSPQSRSNTGELFF. CDR3 bases: TGTGCCAGCAGCCCGCAATCGCGGTCGAACACCGGGGAGCTGTTTTTT.

This chain links TRBV15 with TRBJ2-7; TRBD2 aligns across 7 bases. The junction had 4 bases not matched to a gene; V was cut back by 4 bases and J by 1 base. CDR3 size: 14 residues. Germline CDR1 is LNHNV and CDR2 is YYDKDF (reference sequence). The CDR3 sequence: CATSNYGRSYEQYF. Here the CDR3 DNA reads TGTGCCACCAGCAATTACGGGAGGTCCTACGAGCAGTACTTC.

The chain is built from TRBV10-2 and TRBJ2-3; TRBD2 matches at 9 bases. The CDR3 has 17 residues. Germline CDR1 is WSHSY and CDR2 is SAAADI. V gave up 5 bases and J gave up 6 bases; unmatched junction bases: 15. CDR3 in amino acids: CASSPASAGGPQDTQYF. The CDR3 coding sequence is TGCGCCAGCAGTCCCGCCAGCGCGGGAGGGCCTCAGGATACGCAGTATTTT.